A selection of T cell receptor beta chains follows, all from one sample in a study of T cell responses to AZD1222 COVID-19 vaccine. Sequencing was performed with immunoSEQ multiplex PCR; in TCRdb, only in-frame clones are kept and a portion is missing. The sample includes about 70,000 clones, roughly 84% of them seen just once. The sequences come from peripheral blood, collected on day 0 of AZD1222 vaccination. These receptors were obtained from an adult in good health. Both conserved end residues are part of each CDR3. Each record gives: D gene, V gene, clone size, J gene, CDR3 DNA, CDR3 protein. A D gene is named only where the DNA matches it firmly. Expanded clones get a size class; other rows say once, few or many, or leave the size out.

>-|TRBV2|-|TRBJ2-7
TGTGCCAGCATATTACAGGGTATTGGGTACGAGCAGTACTTC
CASILQGIGYEQYF
>-|TRBV7-3|-|TRBJ2-1
TGTGCCAGCAGCCCGATGGGGGTAGGCTCCTACAATGAGCAGTTCTTC
CASSPMGVGSYNEQFF
>-|TRBV4-1|-|TRBJ2-1
TGCGCCAGCAGCCAAGAATGGATTAAGTTAGTTTCACTGCTCAATGAGCAGTTCTTC
CASSQEWIKLVSLLNEQFF
>TRBD2|TRBV6-4|few|TRBJ2-1
TGTGCCAGCAGCCTAGAAGCGGGGGGGCCAAACAATGAGCAGTTCTTC
CASSLEAGGPNNEQFF
>-|TRBV5-4|-|TRBJ1-6
TGTGCCAGCAGCTTGGTCCCAGGGGAGGCCCTCCACTTT
CASSLVPGEALHF
>TRBD1|TRBV7-9|-|TRBJ2-7
TGTGCCAGCAGCCCAAGGACAGGCCCCTACGAGCAGTACTTC
CASSPRTGPYEQYF
>TRBD2|TRBV7-2|-|TRBJ2-3
TGTGCCAGCAGCCAACACGCCCAGACTAGCGGGGATACGCAGTATTTT
CASSQHAQTSGDTQYF
>TRBD2|TRBV6-2/TRBV6-3|-|TRBJ2-7
TGTGCCAGCAGTTACGGGACTAGCGGGTCTATCGAGCAGTACTTC
CASSYGTSGSIEQYF
>-|TRBV4-2|-|TRBJ1-1
TGTGCCAGCAGCCATTTCGGGTTCGACACTGAAGCTTTCTTT
CASSHFGFDTEAFF
>-|TRBV3-1/TRBV3-2|-|TRBJ2-7
TGTGCCAGCAGCCAAGCGGCCCCCTCCTACGAGCAGTACTTC
CASSQAAPSYEQYF
>-|TRBV18|once|TRBJ2-3
TGTGCCAGCTCACCACCCACTAGCTCCCCAGATACGCAGTATTTT
CASSPPTSSPDTQYF
>TRBD1|TRBV7-9|-|TRBJ1-1
TGTGCCAGCAGTCCTACAGGGGGTTTCACTGAAGCTTTCTTT
CASSPTGGFTEAFF
>TRBD2|TRBV5-1|-|TRBJ2-3
TGCGCCAGCAGTCGTAGCGGGATTGGCACAGATACGCAGTATTTT
CASSRSGIGTDTQYF
>-|TRBV4-3|-|TRBJ1-1
TGCGCCAGCAGCCCCCGCGGGGGACCGAACACTGAAGCTTTCTTT
CASSPRGGPNTEAFF
>-|TRBV14|-|TRBJ1-1
TGTGCCAGCAGCATGCAACAGGCGAACACTGAAGCTTTCTTT
CASSMQQANTEAFF
>-|TRBV9|-|TRBJ1-2
TGTGCCAGCAGCGTCGGACTTGAGTATGGCTACACCTTC
CASSVGLEYGYTF
>TRBD2|TRBV13|medium-sized|TRBJ2-5
TGTGCCAGCAGCTTAGGCGCGGGACTACTCCAAGAGACCCAGTACTTC
CASSLGAGLLQETQYF
>TRBD2|TRBV4-1|-|TRBJ2-3
TGCGCCAGCAGCCATACACCGGGGGGGCGGGGCACAGATACGCAGTATTTT
CASSHTPGGRGTDTQYF
>TRBD1|TRBV7-2|-|TRBJ1-2
TGTGCCAGCAGCCCGGGACAGTATTATGGCTACACCTTC
CASSPGQYYGYTF
>-|TRBV15|-|TRBJ1-6
TGTGCCACCAGCAGATCACTAAATTCCCCCATGGGACCCCTCCACTTT
CATSRSLNSPMGPLHF
>-|TRBV7-8|once|TRBJ1-1
TGTGCCAGCAGCTTAGAGCCAGGAAGCCTCGCAGCTTTCTTT
CASSLEPGSLAAFF
>-|TRBV30|once|TRBJ1-2
TGTGCCTGGATTTTTTTGGCCGACCCTAACTATGGCTACACCTTC
CAWIFLADPNYGYTF
>-|TRBV7-3|-|TRBJ1-1
TGTGCCAGCAGCCTCGGGGGACTTAACGAGGCTTTCTTT
CASSLGGLNEAFF
>-|TRBV6-2/TRBV6-3|once|TRBJ2-5
TGTGCCAGCAGTTACCCCCAAGAGACCCAGTACTTC
CASSYPQETQYF
>-|TRBV10-3|-|TRBJ1-1
TGTGCCATCTATTCGGGCAGGGGCAACACTGAAGCTTTCTTT
CAIYSGRGNTEAFF
>-|TRBV19|-|TRBJ2-7
TGTGCCAGTAGTACCGCGGACGGAACCTACGAGCAGTACTTC
CASSTADGTYEQYF